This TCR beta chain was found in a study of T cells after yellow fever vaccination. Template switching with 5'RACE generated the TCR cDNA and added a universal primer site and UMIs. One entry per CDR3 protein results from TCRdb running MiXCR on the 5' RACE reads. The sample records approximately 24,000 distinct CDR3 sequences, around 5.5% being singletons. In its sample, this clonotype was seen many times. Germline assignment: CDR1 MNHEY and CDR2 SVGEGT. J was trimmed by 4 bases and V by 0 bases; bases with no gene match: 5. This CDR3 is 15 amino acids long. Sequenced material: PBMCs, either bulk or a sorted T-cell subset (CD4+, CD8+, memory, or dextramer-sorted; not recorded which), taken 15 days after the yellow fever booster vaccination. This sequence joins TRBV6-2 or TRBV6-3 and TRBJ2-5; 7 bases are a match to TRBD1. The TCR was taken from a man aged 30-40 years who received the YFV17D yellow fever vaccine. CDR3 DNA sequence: TGTGCCAGCAGTTACTCGTTCGAGGGGGCAGAGACCCAGTACTTC. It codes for CASSYSFEGAETQYF.